Below, 4 T cell receptor beta chains from the same sample are listed, as sequenced in a study of blood T cells in healthy people across ages. PCR was performed a second time for about 7 to 12 cycles using a sample-barcoded 5' primer and a J-beta primer mix. TCRdb reprocessed the 5' RACE reads via MiXCR and lists one record per CDR3 protein. The table has 600,000 or so distinct CDR3 sequences, about 30% seen once. The sequenced sample was blood. All receptors come from a woman of 80 years or more in good health.

With regard to this clonotype: A much larger clone differs by one base, so this may be a read error. The chain uses TRBV20-1 and TRBJ1-4; the D gene is possibly TRBD1 (6 bases). The CDR3 covers 14 residues. Germline CDR1 reads DFQATT; CDR2 reads SNEGSKA (reference sequence). The chain's CDR3 is CSAGDGGASEKLFF. The DNA for the CDR3 is TGCAGTGCTGGAGATGGGGGGGCCTCGGAAAAACTGTTTTTT.

A few counts support this clonotype. This chain uses TRBV4-1 with TRBJ2-3; D may be TRBD1 (5 bases). Germline V gene lookup returns CDR1 MGHRA and CDR2 YSYEKL. V dropped 3 bases and J dropped 2 bases, with 9 bases sitting between them. There are 14 residues in the CDR3. CDR3 DNA sequence: TGCGCCAGCAGCCACAGGGTTTTCACAGATACGCAGTATTTT. Its protein product is CASSHRVFTDTQYF.

This clonotype was detected ten times or more. The chain links TRBV6-2 or TRBV6-3 to TRBJ2-4; 7 bases align to TRBD1. The CDR3 spans 12 residues. The trim removed 5 bases at V and 10 bases at J, leaving 5 bases unmatched. From germline, CDR1 is MNHEY and CDR2 SVGEGT. DNA of the CDR3: TGTGCCAGCAGTATTACGACAGGGATTCAGTACTTC. Its translation: CASSITTGIQYF.

This clonotype was counted many times. This chain connects TRBV6-5 to TRBJ1-2, with 8 bases matching TRBD1. Losses at the gene ends were 10 bases for V and 8 bases for J; bases not matched to a gene: 6. CDR3 length: 11 residues. CDR1 and CDR2 from the germline V gene are MNHEY and SVGAGI. The CDR3 loop is CATSDRGGYTF. The CDR3 DNA sequence: TGTGCCACTTCTGACAGGGGCGGCTACACCTTC.